Sequencing of this TCR beta chain was carried out in a study of control samples from healthy donors and cancer patients. With V trimmed by 6 bases and J by 2 bases, 9 bases remained unmatched. CDR1 SNHLY and CDR2 FYNNEI come from the germline V gene. The CDR3 sequence is 15 residues long. Data came from immunoSEQ multiplex PCR; TCRdb stores just in-frame clones and leaves some out. The data contain some 130,000 clones, 75% to 95% of them singletons. The TCR comes from a man between 35 and 55 years old in good health. The rearrangement uses TRBV2 and TRBJ2-7; 8 bases agree with TRBD2. Sample: blood. The CDR3 bases are TGTGCCAGCAGAATACAACTAGCGGAGGCCTACGAGCAGTACTTC. Translated, it gives CASRIQLAEAYEQYF. Drawing the rest from reference TRBV2 and TRBJ2-7, the complete variable domain is EPEVTQTPSHQVTQMGQEVILRCVPISNHLYFYWYRQILGQKVEFLVSFYNNEISEKSEIFDDQFSVERPDGSNFTLKIRSTKLEDSAMYFCASRIQLAEAYEQYFGPGTRLTVT.